Shown below are 16 T cell receptor beta chains from a single sample sequenced in a study of shared clonotypes between healthy human individuals. TCRdb's table, derived via immunoSEQ multiplex PCR, lists solely in-frame clones and lacks some. Seen here are 2 million or so clones, approximately 95% observed once, and the top ten hold 0.13%. Sequencing used naive CD4+ T cells sorted from blood. Subset of the sample: CD45RA+ positively selected. All receptors come from a man between 18 and 29 years old in good health.

The V call is TRBV5-1, the J call TRBJ1-2, with TRBD1 identical over 8 bases. The V gene's germline CDR1 is SGHRS and CDR2 YFSETQ. The CDR3 totals 14 residues. V lost 8 bases and J lost 2; bases outside the gene matches: 8. This CDR3 reads CASRETGANYGYTF. The CDR3, as DNA: TGCGCCAGTAGGGAGACAGGGGCGAACTATGGCTACACCTTC.

The CDR3 reads CASSPAEGRGEKLFF. CDR3 coding DNA: TGTGCCAGCAGCCCCGCCGAGGGAAGGGGAGAAAAACTGTTTTTT. This chain links TRBV7-9 with TRBJ1-4; the D gene is possibly TRBD1 (5 bases). The CDR3 consists of 15 residues. The V gene lost 5 bases and the J gene lost 8 bases, with 18 bases spanning the gap. CDR1 is SEHNR and CDR2 is FQNEAQ in the germline V gene (reference sequence).

The rearrangement uses TRBV7-9 and TRBJ2-2, with unresolved D. V was shortened by 2 bases and J by 2 bases, with 9 bases between the two germline ends. The CDR3 is 15 residues long. Germline values: CDR1 SEHNR, CDR2 FQNEAQ (reference sequence). CDR3 DNA sequence: TGTGCCAGCAGCTTAATGGCGCCTAACACCGGGGAGCTGTTTTTT. It specifies CASSLMAPNTGELFF.

For this clone: The same CDR3 also results from other DNA sequences found in this sample. The chain carries TRBV6-6 and TRBJ1-2, with TRBD1 matching 8 bases. V gave up 6 bases and J gave up 4 bases; unmatched junction bases: 4. The CDR3 is 13 residues long. Germline V gene lookup returns CDR1 MNHNY and CDR2 SVGAGI (reference sequence). In DNA form, the CDR3 reads TGTGCCAGCAGCTCCGGACAGGGCTATGGCTACACCTTC. Translated, it gives CASSSGQGYGYTF.

Note on this clone: Different DNA sequences within this sample yield the same CDR3. The chain carries TRBV18 and TRBJ2-3; D remains unclear. Per germline, CDR1 KGHSH and CDR2 LQKENI. The CDR3 totals 13 residues. Trimming removed 1 base at V and 1 base at J, with 3 bases between. CDR3 loop: CASSPLGTDTQYF. The CDR3 DNA follows: TGTGCCAGCTCACCACTTGGCACAGATACGCAGTATTTT. Full variable domain (outside the CDR3, taken from reference TRBV18 and TRBJ2-3): NAGVMQNPRHLVRRRGQEARLRCSPMKGHSHVYWYRQLPEEGLKFMVYLQKENIIDESGMPKERFSAEFPKEGPSILRIQQVVRGDSAAYFCASSPLGTDTQYFGPGTRLTVL.

The chain links TRBV7-9 to TRBJ1-2, with D perhaps matching TRBD1 (5 bases). Germline CDR1 and CDR2: SEHNR and FQNEAQ (reference sequence). With 0 bases removed from V and 4 bases from J, the gap between germline ends came to 15 bases. This CDR3 contains 16 residues. CDR3 in amino acids: CASSLAGTGHGYGYTF. The CDR3 DNA reads TGTGCCAGCAGCTTAGCGGGTACGGGGCATGGCTATGGCTACACCTTC.

The rearrangement joins TRBV6-5 to TRBJ2-2, with 7 bases that match TRBD1. Germline-derived CDR1 and CDR2 are MNHEY and SVGAGI. V lost 4 bases, J lost 4 bases, and 9 bases stayed unmatched. The length of the CDR3 is 16 residues. In nucleotides, the CDR3 is TGTGCCAGCAGTTCTGAAGGGGGCGCGGGCACCGGGGAGCTGTTTTTT. Translating it yields CASSSEGGAGTGELFF.

This chain joins TRBV6-6 and TRBJ2-3; no clear D gene. The V gene's germline CDR1 is MNHNY and CDR2 SVGAGI (reference sequence). V was pared by 6 bases and J by 2 bases, with 12 bases between. CDR3 length: 14 amino acids. CDR3 region: CASSRLAITDTQYF. Written as DNA, the CDR3 is TGTGCCAGCAGCCGACTGGCAATCACAGATACGCAGTATTTT.

The gene calls are TRBV4-1 and TRBJ2-4, with a weak D call TRBD2 (6 bases). Germline V gene lookup returns CDR1 MGHRA and CDR2 YSYEKL. V lost 0 bases and J lost 0, with 21 bases in between. This CDR3 is built from 20 residues. The CDR3 coding sequence is TGCGCCAGCAGCCAAGACCCTCGGGGGTCAGTCGAGGCAGCCAAAAACATTCAGTACTTC. Its protein product is CASSQDPRGSVEAAKNIQYF.

This chain uses TRBV10-1 with TRBJ2-7; D perhaps matches TRBD1 (6 bases). The V end was cut by 3 bases, the J end by 3 bases, with 12 bases between. Germline V gene sequence: CDR1 WNHNN, CDR2 SYGVQD (reference sequence). The CDR3 has 14 residues. As DNA, the CDR3 is TGCGCCAGCAGTGACAACAGGGAAGACTACGAGCAGTACTTC. This codes for CASSDNREDYEQYF.

The chain combines TRBV29-1 with TRBJ1-1, with D hard to call. CDR3 length equals 12 residues. Germline V CDR1 and CDR2: SQVTM, ANQGSEA. Trimming shortened V by 6 bases and J by 6 bases, and 14 bases separated the two germline ends. In DNA, the CDR3 is TGCAGCGTAGTTCGCGGGCGCGCTGAAGCTTTCTTT. Translated, it gives CSVVRGRAEAFF.

This clone appeared once. The chain joins TRBV11-2 to TRBJ2-1; 8 nucleotides align to TRBD1. Germline values: CDR1 SGHAT, CDR2 FQNNGV. The V segment lost 4 bases and the J segment 6 bases; nucleotides outside the gene matches: 5. The CDR3 is 14 amino acids. CDR3 coding DNA: TGTGCCAGCAGCTACCGGACAGGGAGCAATGAGCAGTTCTTC. This translates into CASSYRTGSNEQFF.

This clone was observed a handful of times. The rearrangement uses TRBV28 and TRBJ1-2; the D gene is possibly TRBD1 (5 bases). Germline V CDR1 and CDR2: MDHEN, SYDVKM. The V end was cut by 4 bases, the J end by 8 bases, with 14 bases between. The CDR3 length is 13 residues. CDR3 region: CASSSRRATGYTF. CDR3 coding DNA: TGTGCCAGCAGTTCACGCAGGGCGACGGGCTACACCTTC.

This chain joins TRBV18 and TRBJ1-4; D gene ambiguous. The germline V and J ends were trimmed by 6 bases and 0 bases, with 17 bases remaining between them. The CDR3 contains 17 residues. Germline V lookup: CDR1 KGHSH, CDR2 LQKENI. CDR3 coding DNA: TGTGCCAGCTCCCCTTTAGGAGGATCTGCAACTAATGAAAAACTGTTTTTT. Protein product: CASSPLGGSATNEKLFF.

The CDR3 region has the DNA TGTGCCAGCAGCTTGGGACAGCGGGGGGCGGGAGAGACCCAGTACTTC. It codes for CASSLGQRGAGETQYF. V and J are TRBV5-4 and TRBJ2-5, with 9 bases identical to TRBD2. This CDR3 has 16 amino acids. The J segment lost 4 bases and the V segment lost 0 bases, leaving 7 bases of the junction unmatched. CDR1 is SGHNT and CDR2 is YYREEE in the germline V gene (reference sequence).

This chain joins TRBV30 and TRBJ2-5; 11 bases are shared with TRBD2. Germline values: CDR1 GTSNPN, CDR2 SVGIG (reference sequence). Trimming cost V 5 bases and J 4 bases; bases outside gene matches: 9. This CDR3 has 15 residues. The CDR3: CAWSYSGGAAETQYF. The DNA for the CDR3 is TGTGCCTGGTCTTATAGCGGGGGGGCCGCAGAGACCCAGTACTTC.